This TCR beta chain stems from a study of blood T cell repertoires in COVID-19. About the study: Sites across the United States, Italy and Spain contributed samples from acute and convalescent COVID-19. From T cells, B-cell-depleted T cells, or PBMCs came the material, which was cDNA or gDNA.

Source study methods: Estimation of nucleated cell counts relied on the amplification of reference gene primers. The repertoire was sequenced with immunoSEQ multiplex PCR; TCRdb's copy has only in-frame clones and lacks some. Clone size and V and J calls were adopted from that table, with D and trimming inferred from the DNA. The sample carries 120,000 to 150,000 clones, around 82% recorded once. CDR3 length equals 14 residues. The J segment lost 4 bases and the V segment lost 3 bases, leaving 6 bases of the junction unmatched. The sequenced material came from peripheral blood. The gene calls are TRBV5-3 and TRBJ1-1; 7 nucleotides agree with TRBD1. TRBV5-3 belongs to the ORF category, with a function that is uncertain. This TCR came from a human donor in a cohort sampled during active COVID-19. The chain's CDR3 is CARSSTGSGTEAFF. The DNA for the CDR3 is TGTGCCAGAAGCTCGACAGGGTCCGGCACTGAAGCTTTCTTT.